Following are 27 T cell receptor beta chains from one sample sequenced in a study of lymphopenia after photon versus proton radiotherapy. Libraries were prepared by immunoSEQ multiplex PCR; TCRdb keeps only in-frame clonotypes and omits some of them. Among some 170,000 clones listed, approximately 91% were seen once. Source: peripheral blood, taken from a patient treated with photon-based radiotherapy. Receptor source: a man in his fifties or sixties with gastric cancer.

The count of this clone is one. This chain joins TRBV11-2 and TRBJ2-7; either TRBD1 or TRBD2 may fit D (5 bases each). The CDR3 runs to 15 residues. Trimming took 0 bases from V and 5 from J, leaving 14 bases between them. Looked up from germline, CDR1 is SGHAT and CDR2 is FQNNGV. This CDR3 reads CASSLDGGPGDEQYF. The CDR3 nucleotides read TGTGCCAGCAGCTTAGATGGGGGACCCGGGGACGAGCAGTACTTC.

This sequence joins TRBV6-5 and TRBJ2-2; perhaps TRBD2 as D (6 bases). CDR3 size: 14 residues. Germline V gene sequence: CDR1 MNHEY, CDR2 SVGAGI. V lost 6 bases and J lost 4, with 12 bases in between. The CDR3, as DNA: TGTGCCAGCAGATCCGGGACTGGCACCGGGGAGCTGTTTTTT. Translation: CASRSGTGTGELFF.

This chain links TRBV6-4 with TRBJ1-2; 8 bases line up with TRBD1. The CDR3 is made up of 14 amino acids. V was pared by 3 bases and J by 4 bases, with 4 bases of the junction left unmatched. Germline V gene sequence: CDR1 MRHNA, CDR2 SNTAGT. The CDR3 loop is CASSEQGAGYGYTF. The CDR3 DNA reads TGTGCCAGCAGTGAGCAGGGGGCGGGCTATGGCTACACCTTC.

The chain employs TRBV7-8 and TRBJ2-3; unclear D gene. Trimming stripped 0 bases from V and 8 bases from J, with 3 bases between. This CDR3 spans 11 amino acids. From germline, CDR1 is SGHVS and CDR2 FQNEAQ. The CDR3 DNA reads TGTGCCAGCAGCTTAGCCCTTACGCAGTATTTT. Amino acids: CASSLALTQYF.

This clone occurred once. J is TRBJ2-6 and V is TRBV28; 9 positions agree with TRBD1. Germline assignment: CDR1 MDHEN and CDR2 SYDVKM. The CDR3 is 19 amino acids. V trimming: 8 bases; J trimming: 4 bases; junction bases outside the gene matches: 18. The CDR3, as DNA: TGTGCCAGCTCAATTTTCCGGGACAGGGCTTTGAGAGGGGCCAACGTCCTGACTTTC. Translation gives CASSIFRDRALRGANVLTF.

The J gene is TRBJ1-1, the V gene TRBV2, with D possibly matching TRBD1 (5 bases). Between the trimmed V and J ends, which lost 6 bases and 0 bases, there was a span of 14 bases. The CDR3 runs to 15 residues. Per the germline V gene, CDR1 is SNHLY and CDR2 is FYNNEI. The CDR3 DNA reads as TGTGCCAGCAGCTTTGACAGAGCCATGAACACTGAAGCTTTCTTT. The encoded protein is CASSFDRAMNTEAFF.

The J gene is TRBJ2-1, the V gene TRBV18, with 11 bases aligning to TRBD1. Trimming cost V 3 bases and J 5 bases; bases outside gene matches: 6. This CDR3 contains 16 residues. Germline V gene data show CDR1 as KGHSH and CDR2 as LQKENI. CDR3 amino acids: CASSPRDRGSHNEQFF. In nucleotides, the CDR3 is TGTGCCAGCTCACCGCGGGACAGGGGGTCCCACAATGAGCAGTTCTTC.

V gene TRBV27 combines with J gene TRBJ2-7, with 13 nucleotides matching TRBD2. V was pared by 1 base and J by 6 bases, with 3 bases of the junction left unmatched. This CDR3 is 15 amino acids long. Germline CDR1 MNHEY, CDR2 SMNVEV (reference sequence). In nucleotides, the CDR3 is TGTGCCAGCAGTTTATTGGGACTAGCGGGAAGCGAGCAGTACTTC. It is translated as CASSLLGLAGSEQYF.

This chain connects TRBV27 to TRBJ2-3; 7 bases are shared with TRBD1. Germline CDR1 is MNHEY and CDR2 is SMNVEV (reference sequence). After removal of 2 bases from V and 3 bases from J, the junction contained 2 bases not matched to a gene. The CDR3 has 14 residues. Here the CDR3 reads CASSLATGTDTQYF. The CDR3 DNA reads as TGTGCCAGCAGTTTAGCGACAGGGACAGATACGCAGTATTTT.

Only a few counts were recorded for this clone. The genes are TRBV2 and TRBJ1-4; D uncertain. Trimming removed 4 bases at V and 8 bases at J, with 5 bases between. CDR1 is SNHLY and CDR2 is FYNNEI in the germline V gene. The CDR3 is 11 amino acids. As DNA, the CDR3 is TGTGCCAGCAGTGTGAAGGAAAAACTGTTTTTT. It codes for CASSVKEKLFF.

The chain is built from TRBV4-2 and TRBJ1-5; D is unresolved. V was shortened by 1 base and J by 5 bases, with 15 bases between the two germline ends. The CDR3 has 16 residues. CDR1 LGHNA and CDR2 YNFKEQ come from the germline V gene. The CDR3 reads CASSQVHGAGDQPQHF. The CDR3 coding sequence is TGTGCCAGCAGCCAAGTACATGGTGCCGGCGATCAGCCCCAGCATTTT.

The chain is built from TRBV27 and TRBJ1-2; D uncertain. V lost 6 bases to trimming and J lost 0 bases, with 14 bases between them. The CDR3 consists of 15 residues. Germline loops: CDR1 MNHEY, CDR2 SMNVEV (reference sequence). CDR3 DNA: TGTGCCAGCAGCCGGAAGGACGGTACTAACTATGGCTACACCTTC. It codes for CASSRKDGTNYGYTF.

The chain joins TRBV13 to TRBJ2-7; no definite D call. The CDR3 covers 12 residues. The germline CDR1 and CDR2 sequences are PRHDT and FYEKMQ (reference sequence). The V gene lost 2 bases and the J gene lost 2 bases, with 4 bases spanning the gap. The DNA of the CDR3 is TGTGCCAGCAGCTTAAGGGCCTACGAGCAGTACTTC. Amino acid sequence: CASSLRAYEQYF.

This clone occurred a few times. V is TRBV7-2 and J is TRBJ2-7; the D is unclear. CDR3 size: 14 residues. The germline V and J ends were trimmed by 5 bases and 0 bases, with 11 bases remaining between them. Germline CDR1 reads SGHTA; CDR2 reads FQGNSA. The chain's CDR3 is CASSLAASSYEQYF. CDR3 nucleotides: TGTGCCAGCAGCCTCGCTGCGAGCTCCTACGAGCAGTACTTC. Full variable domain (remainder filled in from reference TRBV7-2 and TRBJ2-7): GAGVSQSPSNKVTEKGKDVELRCDPISGHTALYWYRQSLGQGLEFLIYFQGNSAPDKSGLPSDRFSAERTGGSVSTLTIQRTQQEDSAVYLCASSLAASSYEQYFGPGTRLTVT.

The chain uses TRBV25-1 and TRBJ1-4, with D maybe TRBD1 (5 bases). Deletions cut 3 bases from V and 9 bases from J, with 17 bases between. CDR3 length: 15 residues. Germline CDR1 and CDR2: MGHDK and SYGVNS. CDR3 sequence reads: CASSDPGPLGQKLFF. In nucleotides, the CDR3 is TGTGCCAGCAGTGACCCCGGACCGCTGGGGCAAAAACTGTTTTTT.

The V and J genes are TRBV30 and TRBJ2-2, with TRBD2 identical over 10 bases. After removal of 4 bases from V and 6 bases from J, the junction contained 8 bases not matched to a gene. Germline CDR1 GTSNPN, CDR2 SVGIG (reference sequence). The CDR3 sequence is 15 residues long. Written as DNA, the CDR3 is TGTGCCTGGACCGCGGCTAGCGGGAGCGCCGGGGAGCTGTTTTTT. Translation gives CAWTAASGSAGELFF.

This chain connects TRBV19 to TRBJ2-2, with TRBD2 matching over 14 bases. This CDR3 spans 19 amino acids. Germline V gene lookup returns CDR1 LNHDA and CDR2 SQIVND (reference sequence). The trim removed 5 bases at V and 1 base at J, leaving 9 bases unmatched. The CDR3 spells CASSPRLAGGPRNTGELFF. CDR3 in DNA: TGTGCCAGTAGTCCACGACTAGCGGGAGGGCCGAGGAACACCGGGGAGCTGTTTTTT.

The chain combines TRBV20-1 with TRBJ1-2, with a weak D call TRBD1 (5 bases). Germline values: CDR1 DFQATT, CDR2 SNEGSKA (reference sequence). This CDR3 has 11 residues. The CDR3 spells CRTAGSYGYTF. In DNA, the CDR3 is TGCAGGACAGCGGGAAGCTATGGCTACACCTTC.

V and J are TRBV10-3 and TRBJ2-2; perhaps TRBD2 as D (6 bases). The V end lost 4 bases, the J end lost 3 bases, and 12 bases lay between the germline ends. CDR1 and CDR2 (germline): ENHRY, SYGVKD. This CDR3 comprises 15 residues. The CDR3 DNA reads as TGTGCCATCAGTGGTCCGGGAGAGTACACCGGGGAGCTGTTTTTT. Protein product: CAISGPGEYTGELFF.

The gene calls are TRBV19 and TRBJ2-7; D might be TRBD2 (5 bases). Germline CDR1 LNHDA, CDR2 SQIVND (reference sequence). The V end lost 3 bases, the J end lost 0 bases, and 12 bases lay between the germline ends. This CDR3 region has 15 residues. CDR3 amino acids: CASSISLASSYEQYF. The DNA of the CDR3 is TGTGCCAGTAGTATTTCCCTAGCTAGCTCCTACGAGCAGTACTTC.

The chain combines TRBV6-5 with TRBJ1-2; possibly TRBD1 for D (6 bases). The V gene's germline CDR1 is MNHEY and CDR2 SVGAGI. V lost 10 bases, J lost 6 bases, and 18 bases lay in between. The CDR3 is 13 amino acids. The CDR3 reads CATFWGGSDGYTF. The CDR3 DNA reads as TGTGCCACCTTTTGGGGGGGCTCGGATGGCTACACCTTC.

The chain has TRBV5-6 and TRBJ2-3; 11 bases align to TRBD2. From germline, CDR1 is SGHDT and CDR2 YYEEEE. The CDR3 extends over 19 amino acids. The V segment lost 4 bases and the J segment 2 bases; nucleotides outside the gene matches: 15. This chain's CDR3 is CASSPLIAGGPGITDTQYF. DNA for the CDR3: TGTGCCAGCAGCCCCTTAATAGCGGGAGGGCCCGGGATCACAGATACGCAGTATTTT.

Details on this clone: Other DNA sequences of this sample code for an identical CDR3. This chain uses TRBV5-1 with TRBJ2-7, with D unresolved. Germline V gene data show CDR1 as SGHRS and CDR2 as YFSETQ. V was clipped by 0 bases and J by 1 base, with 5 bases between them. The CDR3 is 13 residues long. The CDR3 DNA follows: TGCGCCAGCAGCTTGGCAGGTTCCTACGAGCAGTACTTC. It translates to CASSLAGSYEQYF.

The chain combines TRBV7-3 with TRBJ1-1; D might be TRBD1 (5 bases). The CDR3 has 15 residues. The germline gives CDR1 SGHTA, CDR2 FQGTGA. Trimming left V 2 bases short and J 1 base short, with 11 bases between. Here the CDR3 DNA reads TGTGCCAGCAGCTTACTGGGGCTCAAGAACACTGAAGCTTTCTTT. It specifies CASSLLGLKNTEAFF.

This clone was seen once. CDR3 residues: CASSLGTGLLSGANVLTF. CDR3 bases: TGTGCCAGCAGCTTGGGGACAGGGCTACTCTCTGGGGCCAACGTCCTGACTTTC. V and J are TRBV7-9 and TRBJ2-6, with 9 bases matching TRBD1. This CDR3 has 18 residues. The germline V gene encodes CDR1 SEHNR and CDR2 FQNEAQ (reference sequence). V was pared by 3 bases and J by 0 bases, with 6 bases of the junction left unmatched.

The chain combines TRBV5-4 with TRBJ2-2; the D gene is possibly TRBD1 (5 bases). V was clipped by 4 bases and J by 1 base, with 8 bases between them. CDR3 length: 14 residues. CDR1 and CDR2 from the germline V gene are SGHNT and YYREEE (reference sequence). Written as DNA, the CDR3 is TGTGCCAGCAGCCTGACAGTGAACACCGGGGAGCTGTTTTTT. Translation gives CASSLTVNTGELFF.

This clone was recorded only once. The CDR3 DNA reads as TGTGCCAGCAGCCCGGGGACAGGCGGAACCGGGGAGCTGTTTTTT. This translates into CASSPGTGGTGELFF. The chain is built from TRBV7-7 and TRBJ2-2; 8 bases line up with TRBD1. This CDR3 comprises 15 residues. With 5 bases clipped from V and 5 bases from J, the junction kept 7 bases outside the gene matches. CDR1 is SSHAT, CDR2 FNYEAQ, per germline (reference sequence). The full variable domain, rest sourced from reference TRBV7-7 and TRBJ2-2, is GAGVSQSPRYKVTKRGQDVTLRCDPISSHATLYWYQQALGQGPEFLTYFNYEAQPDKSGLPSDRFSAERPEGSISTLTIQRTEQRDSAMYRCASSPGTGGTGELFFGEGSRLTVL.